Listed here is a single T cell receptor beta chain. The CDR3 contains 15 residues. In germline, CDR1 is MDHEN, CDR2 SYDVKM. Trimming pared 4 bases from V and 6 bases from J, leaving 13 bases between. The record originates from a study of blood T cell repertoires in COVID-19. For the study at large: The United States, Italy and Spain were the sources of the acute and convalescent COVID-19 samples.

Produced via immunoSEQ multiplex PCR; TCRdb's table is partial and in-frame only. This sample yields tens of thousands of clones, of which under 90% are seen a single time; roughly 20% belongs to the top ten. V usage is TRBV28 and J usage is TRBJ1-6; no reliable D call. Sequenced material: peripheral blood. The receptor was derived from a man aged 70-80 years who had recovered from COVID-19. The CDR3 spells CASSSHKIPNSPLHF. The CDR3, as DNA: TGTGCCAGCAGTTCCCACAAGATCCCTAATTCACCCCTCCACTTT.